The 22 T cell receptor beta chains presented below share a single source sample, sequenced in a study of CD4 T cells in relation to SARS-CoV-2 and coronaviruses. For these TCRs, the target antigens are not known. The unexposed donors gave CD4+ T cells in about 2011-2018, prior to COVID-19. CD4+ T cells were isolated from the cells after about ten days of culture. Libraries were prepared by immunoSEQ multiplex PCR; TCRdb keeps only in-frame clonotypes and omits some of them. Of about 18,000 clones in the sample, around 80% were seen once. The sequenced sample consisted of CD4+ T cells from PBMCs, cultured in vitro. The origin of the receptors is a human donor in good health.

This clone was detected only a few times. The gene calls are TRBV11-2 and TRBJ2-7; D perhaps matches TRBD1 (6 bases). Trimming took 0 bases from V and 2 from J, leaving 20 bases between them. The CDR3 totals 18 residues. Looked up from germline, CDR1 is SGHAT and CDR2 is FQNNGV. This CDR3 reads CASSLDVVARTVAYEQYF. The DNA for the CDR3 is TGTGCCAGCAGCTTAGATGTCGTAGCTAGGACAGTAGCCTACGAGCAGTACTTC.

The J gene is TRBJ2-1, the V gene TRBV5-6; D not resolved. Germline V CDR1 and CDR2: SGHDT, YYEEEE. The V gene lost 4 bases and the J gene lost 10 bases, with 9 bases spanning the gap. The CDR3 loop spans 11 amino acids. DNA for the CDR3: TGTGCCAGCAGCCAGCTCGAGGAGCAGTTCTTC. As protein: CASSQLEEQFF.

This clone was seen a few times. This chain joins TRBV12-5 and TRBJ1-1, with 7 nucleotides matching TRBD1. There are 14 residues in the CDR3. The V gene end was trimmed by 7 bases and the J gene end by 3 bases; junction bases not matched to a gene: 8. The germline gives CDR1 LGHNT, CDR2 FRNRAP. CDR3 nucleotide sequence: TGTGCTAGTGTCAGGGGGGGGTCGGACACTGAAGCTTTCTTT. This sequence encodes CASVRGGSDTEAFF.

The sample holds one count of this clone. This rearrangement joins TRBV6-5 to TRBJ2-7; D is possibly TRBD1 (7 bases). The CDR3 extends over 14 amino acids. Germline CDR1 reads MNHEY; CDR2 reads SVGAGI. The V end lost 6 bases, the J end lost 6 bases, and 18 bases lay between the germline ends. In DNA, the CDR3 is TGTGCCAGCAGGCCCGACAGGGACTGGGGCGAGCAGTACTTC. Its translation: CASRPDRDWGEQYF.

The chain links TRBV18 to TRBJ2-3, with D maybe TRBD2 (7 bases). This CDR3 spans 16 amino acids. Per germline, CDR1 KGHSH and CDR2 LQKENI. V lost 0 bases and J lost 4, with 14 bases in between. CDR3 nucleotides: TGTGCCAGCTCACCACCGGGACTGGGGGGGCCAGATACGCAGTATTTT. This translates into CASSPPGLGGPDTQYF.

The CDR3 DNA reads as TGCGCCAGCAGCGCACAGGGAGGTGGGACAGATACGCAGTATTTT. It translates to CASSAQGGGTDTQYF. The V gene is TRBV5-1, the J gene TRBJ2-3, with D perhaps given as TRBD1 or TRBD2 (6 bases each). The germline gives CDR1 SGHRS, CDR2 YFSETQ. This CDR3 comprises 15 residues. V was pared by 4 bases and J by 3 bases, with 15 bases between.

On this clone itself: Other DNA sequences in the sample encode the same CDR3. This rearrangement joins TRBV11-2 to TRBJ1-6; D gene unclear. Germline loops: CDR1 SGHAT, CDR2 FQNNGV. V lost 3 bases and J lost 7, with 4 bases in between. CDR3 size: 12 residues. CDR3 sequence: CASSFHNSPLHF. The CDR3 DNA reads as TGTGCCAGCAGCTTTCACAATTCACCCCTCCACTTT.

The chain has TRBV30 and TRBJ1-6; D might be TRBD1 (6 bases). Germline CDR1 reads GTSNPN; CDR2 reads SVGIG (reference sequence). The V end lost 7 bases, the J end lost 7 bases, and 17 bases lay between the germline ends. The CDR3 has 14 residues. The CDR3 DNA reads TGTGCCTATTCCTCCGGGGGGACAAATTCACCCCTCCACTTT. Translated, it gives CAYSSGGTNSPLHF.

The chain links TRBV5-1 to TRBJ2-1; D possibly corresponds to TRBD2 (6 bases). Germline V CDR1 and CDR2: SGHRS, YFSETQ. The CDR3 spans 15 residues. V dropped 0 bases and J dropped 5 bases, with 12 bases sitting between them. In DNA, the CDR3 is TGCGCCAGCAGCTTGGGTGGGGGGAACGACAATGAGCAGTTCTTC. This translates into CASSLGGGNDNEQFF.

The V and J genes are TRBV5-6 and TRBJ1-1, with 8 bases matching TRBD1. The CDR3 spans 14 residues. CDR1 is SGHDT, CDR2 YYEEEE, per germline. J was trimmed by 5 bases and V by 4 bases; bases with no gene match: 7. The CDR3: CASSRDRGGTEAFF. The DNA for the CDR3 is TGTGCCAGCAGCCGAGACAGGGGAGGGACTGAAGCTTTCTTT.

The chain uses TRBV27 and TRBJ1-3; tentatively, D is TRBD1 (5 bases). V was clipped by 2 bases and J by 4 bases, with 9 bases between them. The CDR3 length is 14 residues. Germline loops: CDR1 MNHEY, CDR2 SMNVEV (reference sequence). The CDR3 loop is CASSLQGSGNTIYF. The CDR3 DNA reads as TGTGCCAGCAGTTTACAGGGTTCGGGAAACACCATATATTTT.

The chain combines TRBV28 with TRBJ1-3; TRBD1 is a possible D gene (5 bases). The CDR3 runs 17 residues. Germline assignment: CDR1 MDHEN and CDR2 SYDVKM. V was trimmed by 6 bases and J by 0 bases, leaving 18 bases between them. The CDR3, as DNA: TGTGCCAGCAGCGAGCCGGGGGGAACGAGCTCTGGAAACACCATATATTTT. Its protein product is CASSEPGGTSSGNTIYF.

The chain uses TRBV19 and TRBJ1-5; TRBD1 might be the D (6 bases). The V gene's germline CDR1 is LNHDA and CDR2 SQIVND (reference sequence). Trimming took 1 base from V and 5 from J, leaving 18 bases between them. The CDR3 is 17 amino acids. CDR3 residues: CASSIGQGLKFDQPQHF. In DNA, the CDR3 is TGTGCCAGTAGTATAGGTCAGGGGCTTAAGTTCGATCAGCCCCAGCATTTT.

This chain links TRBV18 with TRBJ2-2; 11 nucleotides match TRBD2. Trimming at V came to 3 bases and at J to 6 bases, leaving 6 bases not matched to a gene. From germline, CDR1 is KGHSH and CDR2 LQKENI. This CDR3 comprises 16 residues. The CDR3 DNA reads as TGTGCCAGCTCACCGATAGCGGGAGGGCCCTCCGGGGAGCTGTTTTTT. Its translation: CASSPIAGGPSGELFF.

The CDR3 bases are TGTGCCAGCAGCGCCCAACTAGCGGGAGCCTACCAAGAGACCCAGTACTTC. This translates into CASSAQLAGAYQETQYF. V and J are TRBV3-1 (or the pseudogene TRBV3-2) and TRBJ2-5; 11 bases align to TRBD2. The V segment lost 5 bases and the J segment 0 bases; nucleotides outside the gene matches: 8. CDR1 LGHDT and CDR2 YNNKEL come from the germline V gene (reference sequence). The CDR3 totals 17 residues.

The rearrangement links TRBV30 to TRBJ1-1; 7 positions match TRBD1. The CDR3 covers 14 residues. Germline V lookup: CDR1 GTSNPN, CDR2 SVGIG (reference sequence). V was clipped by 1 base and J by 2 bases; unmatched bases: 4. In DNA, the CDR3 is TGTGCCTGGAGTGCCAGGGGGAGAAACACTGAAGCTTTCTTT. Amino acid sequence: CAWSARGRNTEAFF.

This rearrangement joins TRBV2 to TRBJ2-7; 9 bases match TRBD2. With 6 bases clipped from V and 3 bases from J, the junction kept 9 bases outside the gene matches. CDR3 length: 15 amino acids. Germline V gene data show CDR1 as SNHLY and CDR2 as FYNNEI. The CDR3 protein is CASSAAGAGGYEQYF. For the CDR3, the DNA is TGTGCCAGCAGCGCAGCGGGAGCGGGGGGCTACGAGCAGTACTTC.

This clone was seen more than once but under ten times. The CDR3: CATSDTGAGNTIYF. For the CDR3, the DNA is TGTGCCACCAGTGATACAGGGGCTGGAAACACCATATATTTT. The V and J genes are TRBV24-1 and TRBJ1-3; 7 bases fit TRBD1. The V gene's germline CDR1 is KGHDR and CDR2 SFDVKD. The V gene end was trimmed by 3 bases and the J gene end by 2 bases; junction bases not matched to a gene: 0. CDR3 length: 14 amino acids.

Remarks on this clone: The junction departs from the called germline gene at one end, perhaps through a read error. The chain combines TRBV30 with TRBJ2-2; D call uncertain. Germline values: CDR1 GTSNPN, CDR2 SVGIG (reference sequence). The CDR3 is made up of 13 amino acids. The CDR3 is CAWSFGNAGELFF. In DNA, the CDR3 is TGTGCCTGGAGCTTTGGGAACGCCGGGGAGCTGTTTTTT.

V and J are TRBV11-1 and TRBJ2-7; 12 positions agree with TRBD1. Per the germline V gene, CDR1 is SGHAT and CDR2 is FQDESV (reference sequence). The CDR3 runs to 13 residues. The V segment lost 6 bases and the J segment 5 bases; nucleotides outside the gene matches: 2. The CDR3 loop is CASRGQGANEQYF. CDR3 DNA: TGTGCCAGCAGGGGACAGGGGGCGAACGAGCAGTACTTC.

This clone was found once. The chain couples TRBV4-2 to TRBJ2-5, with 10 bases lining up with TRBD2. The CDR3 contains 15 residues. Germline V gene sequence: CDR1 LGHNA, CDR2 YNFKEQ. V trimming: 4 bases; J trimming: 2 bases; junction bases outside the gene matches: 4. CDR3 bases: TGTGCCAGCAGCCCGACTAGCGGGCGTCAAGAGACCCAGTACTTC. Translating it yields CASSPTSGRQETQYF.

This clone was detected a few times. The V call is TRBV19, the J call TRBJ2-7, with TRBD2 identical over 9 bases. The CDR3 is 14 amino acids. V gave up 1 base and J gave up 6 bases; unmatched junction bases: 4. Germline values: CDR1 LNHDA, CDR2 SQIVND (reference sequence). Here the CDR3 DNA reads TGTGCCAGTAGTATAGCTAGCGGGAACTTCGAGCAGTACTTC. Translation gives CASSIASGNFEQYF.